This T cell receptor beta chain was identified during a study of blood T cells in healthy people across ages. Findings and limits, study-wide: Long-lived donors exceeded aged donors in naive CD4+ cells and diversity.

At least 5.5 micrograms of total RNA were extracted per sample. With a J-beta primer mix and a sample-barcoded 5' primer, a second PCR ran about 6 to 11 cycles. A 12-random-nucleotide template-switch adaptor tagged each cDNA molecule. Each single sample gave us at least 2.5 million CDR3-containing paired-end reads. TCRdb redid the calling of the 5' RACE reads with MiXCR, one entry per CDR3 protein. Of about 1.7 million distinct CDR3 sequences detected, about 30% appear once; the ten largest clones hold roughly 8%. This clonotype was counted ten times or more. Its antigen is not identified. The clonotype originates from a woman in her thirties in good health. The sample was blood.

CDR3 bases: TGCGCCAGCAGCCTGGGGGCAGGGGGAGGCGAGCAGTACTTC. This codes for CASSLGAGGGEQYF. The V gene is TRBV5-1, the J gene TRBJ2-7; D perhaps matches TRBD1 (7 bases). CDR1 is SGHRS and CDR2 is YFSETQ in the germline V gene. The CDR3 consists of 14 residues. Between the trimmed V and J ends, which lost 4 bases and 6 bases, there was a span of 17 bases.